The 8 T cell receptor beta chains given below trace back to one sample, sequenced in a study of response to subunit inactivated influenza vaccine. MiXCR was run by TCRdb on the RT-PCR reads, yielding one entry per CDR3 protein. This table holds around 530,000 distinct CDR3 sequences, 16% found once. The sequenced sample was CD4+ T cells sorted from PBMCs, obtained less than 30 months after vaccination. These receptors came from a man aged 50 to 75 who received an inactivated influenza vaccine.

This chain connects TRBV5-5 to TRBJ2-3; TRBD1 might be the D (5 bases). Trimming stripped 2 bases from V and 5 bases from J, with 15 bases between. Germline CDR1 reads SGHKS; CDR2 reads YYEKEE (reference sequence). The CDR3 covers 15 residues. The CDR3: CASSLRGNYGDTQYF. The DNA of the CDR3 is TGTGCCAGCAGCTTAAGGGGAAATTATGGAGATACGCAGTATTTT. The entire variable domain, with the rest obtained from reference TRBV5-5 and TRBJ2-3, is as follows: DAGVTQSPTHLIKTRGQQVTLRCSPISGHKSVSWYQQVLGQGPQFIFQYYEKEERGRGNFPDRFSARQFPNYSSELNVNALLLGDSALYLCASSLRGNYGDTQYFGPGTRLTVL.

This clonotype turned up a few times. The DNA is left out, because the CDR3 cannot be placed on it with certainty; the CDR3 is given as TCRdb lists it. The V call is TRBV5-5, the J call TRBJ1-3; the tabulated D call, TRBD1, remains unverified against the DNA. The CDR3 sequence runs 15 residues, both termini included. Looked up from germline, CDR1 is SGHKS and CDR2 is YYEKEE (reference sequence). The CDR3 spells CASSSSDYIPGTIYF.

The chain employs TRBV20-1 and TRBJ2-3; 7 bases are shared with TRBD2. The length of the CDR3 is 15 residues. Trimming cost V 8 bases and J 0 bases; bases outside gene matches: 11. Looked up from germline, CDR1 is DFQATT and CDR2 is SNEGSKA (reference sequence). CDR3 coding DNA: TGCAGTCGTCGATATTATAGCGGGAGCACAGATACGCAGTATTTT. It specifies CSRRYYSGSTDTQYF.

In this sample, this clonotype turned up a few times. Here the CDR3 reads CASSYEWDRGRDQPQHF. In DNA form, the CDR3 reads TGTGCCAGCAGTTACGAGTGGGACAGGGGGCGCGATCAGCCCCAGCATTTT. The chain is built from TRBV6-2 or TRBV6-3 and TRBJ1-5; 12 positions match TRBD1. Germline CDR1 is MNHEY and CDR2 is SVGEGT. V gave up 2 bases and J gave up 5 bases; unmatched junction bases: 7. The length of the CDR3 is 17 residues.

In its sample, this clonotype was seen a few times. This chain connects TRBV5-1 to TRBJ2-3, with D perhaps given as TRBD1 or TRBD2 (5 bases each). The CDR3 spans 15 residues. The V gene's germline CDR1 is SGHRS and CDR2 YFSETQ. V gave up 4 bases and J gave up 0 bases, with 12 bases separating them. As DNA, the CDR3 is TGCGCCAGCAGCCTCCGGGACGGTAGCACAGATACGCAGTATTTT. This translates into CASSLRDGSTDTQYF.

The chain joins TRBV12-3 or TRBV12-4 to TRBJ1-4, with TRBD1 as a possible D gene (6 bases). The CDR3 spans 15 residues. V lost 3 bases and J lost 5, with 13 bases in between. CDR3 bases: TGTGCCAGCAGTTTTTCGGGACACGGGAATGAAAAACTGTTTTTT. It codes for CASSFSGHGNEKLFF.

The CDR3 reads CASSLKGRGTEAFF. In nucleotides, the CDR3 is TGTGCCAGCAGCCTTAAGGGGCGAGGCACTGAAGCTTTCTTT. V is TRBV3-1 and J is TRBJ1-1; tentatively, D is TRBD1 (5 bases). CDR3 length: 14 residues. The V gene's germline CDR1 is LGHDT and CDR2 YNNKEL (reference sequence). V lost 4 bases, J lost 4 bases, and 13 bases lay in between. Variable domain in full (rest from reference TRBV3-1 and TRBJ1-1): DTAVSQTPKYLVTQMGNDKSIKCEQNLGHDTMYWYKQDSKKFLKIMFSYNNKELIINETVPNRFSPKSPDKAHLNLHINSLELGDSAVYFCASSLKGRGTEAFFGQGTRLTVV.

The table lists this clonotype with a few counts. The rearrangement links TRBV20-1 to TRBJ2-1, with D possibly matching TRBD1 (6 bases). Trimming left V 6 bases short and J 4 bases short, with 16 bases between. CDR1 is DFQATT, CDR2 SNEGSKA, per germline (reference sequence). The CDR3 spans 14 residues. The CDR3 DNA is TGCAGTGCGACCGGAGGCAGGGGATACAATGAGCAGTTCTTC. This gives the protein CSATGGRGYNEQFF.